Sequencing of this T cell receptor beta chain was carried out in a study of cytomegalovirus exposure and HLA in healthy donors. The study's findings and limits: A list of 150 to 200 TCR beta chains associated with cytomegalovirus was given. As was reported, the classifier diagnosed cytomegalovirus status with high specificity and sensitivity. The authors reported that TCR beta sequences could predict HLA-A and HLA-B alleles. These predictions were accurate for most subjects in the first cohort.

This CDR3 comprises 14 residues. Trimming removed 2 bases from V and 4 bases from J; junction bases left unmatched: 1. Germline V CDR1 and CDR2: SNHLY, FYNNEI. Healthy bone marrow donors made up the donor group. Primers: 60 Vbeta forward and 13 Jbeta reverse. Sequenced by immunoSEQ multiplex PCR; TCRdb stores in-frame clones only, minus some. The table records 120,000 or so clones, about 80% of them present only once. Note on this clone: Antigen: not known.

The receptor was isolated from a woman aged 45-65 years in good health and CMV-seropositive. The sequenced material came from PBMCs. The rearrangement joins TRBV2 to TRBJ2-7; TRBD2 aligns across 11 bases. CDR3: CASSETSGSYEQYF. CDR3 coding DNA: TGTGCCAGCAGTGAAACTAGCGGGAGTTACGAGCAGTACTTC.